Below, 16 T cell receptor beta chains from the same sample are listed, as sequenced in a study of blood T cell repertoires in COVID-19. Using immunoSEQ multiplex PCR, the repertoire was profiled, and TCRdb retains in-frame clones only, with some absent. The table shows hundreds of thousands of clones, with 80% to 90% occurring only once. The sample consisted of PBMCs or T cells enriched from blood (not recorded which). The source of these receptors is a young man who had recovered from COVID-19.

This sequence joins TRBV4-1 and TRBJ1-1; D is uncertain. This CDR3 comprises 13 residues. V shed 5 bases and J shed 0 bases, with 7 bases lying between them. The germline V gene encodes CDR1 MGHRA and CDR2 YSYEKL. CDR3 region: CASSWAVNTEAFF. CDR3 coding DNA: TGCGCCAGCAGCTGGGCCGTGAACACTGAAGCTTTCTTT.

The V gene is TRBV5-1, the J gene TRBJ2-2, with 7 bases lining up with TRBD2. The junction had 3 bases not matched to a gene; V was cut back by 0 bases and J by 1 base. Germline lookup yields CDR1 SGHRS and CDR2 YFSETQ. The CDR3 length is 16 residues. This CDR3 reads CASSLVASGNTGELFF. Written as DNA, the CDR3 is TGCGCCAGCAGCTTGGTGGCTAGCGGGAACACCGGGGAGCTGTTTTTT.

This chain joins TRBV9 and TRBJ1-4; D gene unclear. Trimming stripped 5 bases from V and 5 bases from J, with 13 bases between. CDR3 length: 14 residues. Germline V gives CDR1 SGDLS, CDR2 YYNGEE. The CDR3 loop reads CASSRTVSNEKLFF. DNA of the CDR3: TGTGCCAGCAGTAGGACTGTTTCGAATGAAAAACTGTTTTTT.

V usage is TRBV5-4 and J usage is TRBJ2-1, with D possibly being TRBD2 (7 bases). Per germline, CDR1 SGHNT and CDR2 YYREEE (reference sequence). The CDR3 totals 10 residues. CDR3 residues: CATGGGEQFF. DNA of the CDR3: TGTGCTACGGGGGGCGGGGAGCAGTTCTTC. Using reference TRBV5-4 and TRBJ2-1 for the parts outside the CDR3, the full variable domain is ETGVTQSPTHLIKTRGQQVTLRCSSQSGHNTVSWYQQALGQGPQFIFQYYREEENGRGNFPPRFSGLQFPNYSSELNVNALELDDSALYLCATGGGEQFFGPGTRLTVL.

V gene TRBV14 combines with J gene TRBJ1-1; D unresolved. CDR1 and CDR2 (germline): SGHDN, FVKESK. Trimming left V 6 bases short and J 3 bases short, with 14 bases between. This CDR3 region has 14 residues. This chain's CDR3 is CASSRGWADTEAFF. The DNA for the CDR3 is TGTGCCAGCAGTCGAGGGTGGGCGGACACTGAAGCTTTCTTT.

The rearrangement uses TRBV27 and TRBJ1-4; D perhaps matches TRBD1 (5 bases). This CDR3 is built from 15 residues. Germline values: CDR1 MNHEY, CDR2 SMNVEV (reference sequence). V was clipped by 0 bases and J by 8 bases, with 13 bases between them. The DNA of the CDR3 is TGTGCCAGCAGTTTATCGGGGGGGAGGGGCGAAAAACTGTTTTTT. It encodes CASSLSGGRGEKLFF.

The V and J genes are TRBV18 and TRBJ1-6; TRBD1 aligns across 7 bases. The trim removed 1 base at V and 9 bases at J, leaving 3 bases unmatched. Germline V CDR1 and CDR2: KGHSH, LQKENI. The CDR3 length is 14 residues. DNA for the CDR3: TGTGCCAGCTCACCACGAGGGGGCACTTCACCCCTCCACTTT. It encodes CASSPRGGTSPLHF.

This chain connects TRBV6-6 to TRBJ2-3; 12 positions agree with TRBD1. Germline CDR1 is MNHNY and CDR2 is SVGAGI (reference sequence). V lost 5 bases, J lost 5 bases, and 5 bases stayed unmatched. The CDR3 loop spans 15 amino acids. CDR3 amino acids: CASSPGTGGLDTQYF. In DNA form, the CDR3 reads TGTGCCAGCAGTCCCGGGACAGGGGGCTTAGATACGCAGTATTTT.

The CDR3 DNA reads TGTGCCAGCAGCCTCAGTTCAATTACGCTGGACAGGGACCGAACCTTCTCTGGGGCCAACGTCCTGACTTTC. Its protein product is CASSLSSITLDRDRTFSGANVLTF. The rearrangement uses TRBV28 and TRBJ2-6; 8 bases match TRBD1. The V gene end was trimmed by 6 bases and the J gene end by 0 bases; junction bases not matched to a gene: 28. From germline, CDR1 is MDHEN and CDR2 SYDVKM. The CDR3 is 24 amino acids. The full variable domain, with the rest looked up from reference TRBV28 and TRBJ2-6, is DVKVTQSSRYLVKRTGEKVFLECVQDMDHENMFWYRQDPGLGLRLIYFSYDVKMKEKGDIPEGYSVSREKKERFSLILESASTNQTSMYLCASSLSSITLDRDRTFSGANVLTFGAGSRLTVL.

The chain combines TRBV3-1 (or the pseudogene TRBV3-2) with TRBJ2-5; TRBD1 matches at 7 bases. V lost 0 bases to trimming and J lost 4 bases; unmatched junction nucleotides: 8. The CDR3 loop spans 16 amino acids. Germline-derived CDR1 and CDR2 are LGHDT and YNNKEL (reference sequence). In DNA form, the CDR3 reads TGTGCCAGCAGCCAAGATGGCAGGGGGTTCAGAGAGACCCAGTACTTC. The encoded protein is CASSQDGRGFRETQYF.

The chain has TRBV5-1 and TRBJ2-7; tentative D call: TRBD1 (5 bases). Germline lookup yields CDR1 SGHRS and CDR2 YFSETQ. CDR3 length: 13 residues. The V end was cut by 0 bases, the J end by 6 bases, with 10 bases between. CDR3 bases: TGCGCCAGCAGCTTGGCTAGGGGTGCCGAGCAGTACTTC. Its translation: CASSLARGAEQYF.

The CDR3 DNA is TGTGCCAGCTCACCACGGAACAGCATGAACACTGAAGCTTTCTTT. Translated: CASSPRNSMNTEAFF. The J gene is TRBJ1-1, the V gene TRBV18; D is ambiguous. The germline CDR1 and CDR2 sequences are KGHSH and LQKENI. The V end lost 1 base, the J end lost 0 bases, and 9 bases lay between the germline ends. The CDR3 totals 15 residues.

The rearrangement links TRBV30 to TRBJ1-2; D is possibly TRBD1 (5 bases). CDR3 length: 11 amino acids. Germline V lookup: CDR1 GTSNPN, CDR2 SVGIG (reference sequence). V gave up 3 bases and J gave up 8 bases, with 10 bases separating them. CDR3 in DNA: TGTGCCTGGAGCCCCCCAGGGGGCTACACCTTC. It codes for CAWSPPGGYTF. The full variable domain, completed using reference TRBV30 and TRBJ1-2, is SQTIHQWPATLVQPVGSPLSLECTVEGTSNPNLYWYRQAAGRGLQLLFYSVGIGQISSEVPQNLSASRPQDRQFILSSKKLLLSDSGFYLCAWSPPGGYTFGSGTRLTVV.

The chain couples TRBV3-1 (or the pseudogene TRBV3-2) to TRBJ2-3; 9 bases fit TRBD2. The V gene's germline CDR1 is LGHDT and CDR2 YNNKEL (reference sequence). Unmatched junction bases numbered 7, after V lost 0 bases and J lost 6 bases. The CDR3 is made up of 16 amino acids. CDR3 in DNA: TGTGCCAGCAGCCAAGAGAGTAGCGGGAGCGGGGATACGCAGTATTTT. It yields the protein CASSQESSGSGDTQYF.

In the case of this clone: Relative to the germline gene, one junction end is altered; a read error may explain this. This rearrangement joins TRBV11-2 to TRBJ2-3; 7 positions match TRBD2. Germline loops: CDR1 SGHAT, CDR2 FQNNGV. The CDR3 totals 16 residues. In DNA form, the CDR3 reads TGTGCCAGCAGCCTAGAAGCGGGACGCCGCACAGATACGCAGTATTTT. As protein: CASSLEAGRRTDTQYF. Filled out from reference TRBV11-2 and TRBJ2-3, the complete variable domain reads EAGVAQSPRYKIIEKRQSVAFWCNPISGHATLYWYQQILGQGPKLLIQFQNNGVVDDSQLPKDRFSAERLKGVDSTLKIQPAKLEDSAVYLCASSLEAGRRTDTQYFGPGTRLTVL.

V is TRBV11-3 and J is TRBJ2-1; D is perhaps TRBD1 (5 bases). The CDR3 length is 15 residues. V lost 2 bases, J lost 6 bases, and 14 bases lay in between. Germline CDR1 is SGHNT and CDR2 is YENEEA. The DNA for the CDR3 is TGTGCCAGCAGCTTATCTGGGCAGGGCTTCAATGAGCAGTTCTTC. Translated: CASSLSGQGFNEQFF.